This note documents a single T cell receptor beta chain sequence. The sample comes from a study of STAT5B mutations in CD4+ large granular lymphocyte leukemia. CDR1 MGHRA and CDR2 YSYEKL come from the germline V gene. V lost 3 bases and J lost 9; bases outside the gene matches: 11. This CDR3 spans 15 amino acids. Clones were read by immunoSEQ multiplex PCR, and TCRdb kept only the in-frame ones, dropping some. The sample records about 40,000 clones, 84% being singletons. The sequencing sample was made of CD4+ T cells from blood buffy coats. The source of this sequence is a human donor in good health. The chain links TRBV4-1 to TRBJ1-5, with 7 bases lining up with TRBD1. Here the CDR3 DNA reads TGCGCCAGCAGCCAGGGACAGATTAACTATAGGCCCCAGCATTTT. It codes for CASSQGQINYRPQHF.